This record looks at one TCR beta chain sequence and its context. Its antigen is unknown. No per-base quality is available; no much larger clone lies one base away. The CDR3 contains 13 residues, cysteine and phenylalanine counted. CDR3 DNA only is kept here, 39 bases in frame from base 1. The CDR1 and CDR2 encoded by the germline V gene are SQVTM and ANQGSEA. The junction shows trimming of 4 bases on V and 7 bases on J, plus 16 bases between the germline ends. TCR beta CDR3 regions were sequenced from DNA using the immunoSEQ hsTCRbeta Kit. The authors processed their data as follows. The ImmunoSEQ Analyzer was used to analyse the TCR sequencing data. T cell clonality was defined as 1 minus Pielou's evenness computed on productive rearrangements. T cell diversity was measured with the inverse Simpson index on productive templates. T cell density was expressed as TCR beta template counts normalized to usable DNA, with usable DNA estimated by amplifying and sequencing housekeeping genes. Two-sided Kruskal-Wallis tests were used to compare TCR metrics across histologic stages. The table comes from immuneACCESS by way of TCRdb, which keeps in-frame sequences with V and J called. Part of the clones is missing from these tables; in studies checked, under half for an unresolved V gene and the rest for unknown reasons. V, J and clone size are taken as reported in that table, and D and trimming were inferred from the DNA itself. The sample includes several thousand clones, with around 85% observed a single time. Clones ranked in the top ten supply 2% to 2.5% of the sample.

Patients underwent resection in Japan or China between the mid-2010s and the late 2010s. Histologic diagnosis of each case was confirmed independently by two lung cancer pathologists on H&E slides. For nucleic acid extraction, premalignant or tumor cells were enriched by macro-dissection following pathologic assessment. FFPE tissue was used for DNA isolation with the AllPrep DNA/RNA FFPE Kit. This record belongs to a study of immune evolution from preneoplasia to lung adenocarcinoma (dated by TCRdb to about 2021). Concerning the study at large: HLA loss of heterozygosity was seen in roughly 7%, 15% and 33% of AIS, MIA and ADC lesions, and in no AAH lesions. The study combined immune gene expression, TCR sequencing and multiplex immunofluorescence to profile immune contexture across lung adenocarcinoma precursors and invasive adenocarcinoma. Resected precursor lesions (AAH, AIS, MIA) and invasive adenocarcinomas were each compared against paired morphologically normal lung tissue. Sample size was determined by specimen availability and not by a prior power calculation. Whole exome sequencing and methylation data from the same cohort of nodules were integrated with the immune data. In total, the cohort included 50 to 65 patients with pulmonary nodules, all of whom underwent surgical resection. TCR sequencing data were obtained from 51 patients. It was reported in the study that more than 85 samples were used for TCR sequencing. Class I HLA alleles were inferred from exome data with POLYSOLVER, and allele-specific HLA loss was detected with LOHHLA.

Broader findings and caveats from the paper: Clonality was highest in normal lung, while later-stage lesions appeared to have lower clonality but higher T cell density and diversity. Normal lung had the highest top T cell clone frequencies, and these frequencies appeared to fall progressively from AAH through AIS, MIA and invasive adenocarcinoma. KRAS-mutant nodules showed the highest T cell clonality compared with EGFR-mutant or double wild-type lesions. Because all patients were from Japan and China, applicability to Western populations was uncertain. The findings were based on association rather than direct causation, and larger cohorts with long-term follow-up and longitudinal biopsies were deemed needed.

The chain is encoded by TRBV29-1 joined to TRBJ1-2; tentative D gene TRBD1, with 6 bases matching. This clonotype originated in a person between 50 and 69 years old with lung adenocarcinoma. Sequenced input: FFPE invasive lung adenocarcinoma tissue. Reading the label with the study, this specimen's cell subset or site is: frankly invasive lung adenocarcinoma (ADC). The DNA is TGCAGCGTTGGAAACAGGGAGGCGGGTGGCTACACCTTC. This translates into CSVGNREAGGYTF.